The 32 T cell receptor beta chains below all came from one sample that was sequenced in a study of cytomegalovirus exposure and HLA in healthy donors. It was with 60 Vbeta and 13 Jbeta primers that the PCR ran. Profiling relied on immunoSEQ multiplex PCR, and the TCRdb table lists in-frame clones only, not all of them. Its table records some 46,000 clones. Sequencing input: PBMCs. Every receptor here comes from a male donor in good health and CMV-seronegative.

The genes are TRBV6-1 and TRBJ2-5; 8 bases agree with TRBD2. The CDR3 length is 14 residues. V was clipped by 4 bases and J by 2 bases; unmatched bases: 3. CDR1 is MNHNS and CDR2 is SASEGT in the germline V gene. CDR3 sequence reads: CASSGVAGQETQYF. CDR3 nucleotide sequence: TGTGCCAGCAGTGGAGTAGCGGGGCAAGAGACCCAGTACTTC.

Measured by frequency, this clone is medium-sized. The V gene is TRBV5-4, the J gene TRBJ1-5; TRBD1 is a possible D gene (5 bases). The CDR3 runs 14 residues. Germline V gene data show CDR1 as SGHNT and CDR2 as YYREEE (reference sequence). V was shortened by 4 bases and J by 1 base, with 9 bases between the two germline ends. CDR3 residues: CASSRRGSNQPQHF. DNA of the CDR3: TGTGCCAGCAGCCGGAGGGGCAGCAATCAGCCCCAGCATTTT. Supplemented by reference TRBV5-4 and TRBJ1-5, the full variable domain reads ETGVTQSPTHLIKTRGQQVTLRCSSQSGHNTVSWYQQALGQGPQFIFQYYREEENGRGNFPPRFSGLQFPNYSSELNVNALELDDSALYLCASSRRGSNQPQHFGDGTRLSIL.

V gene TRBV6-5 combines with J gene TRBJ1-1; the D is unclear. V was shortened by 0 bases and J by 5 bases, with 13 bases between the two germline ends. The CDR3 spans 15 residues. Germline values: CDR1 MNHEY, CDR2 SVGAGI. The CDR3 reads CASSYSNRGFTEAFF. DNA of the CDR3: TGTGCCAGCAGTTACTCGAACCGGGGATTTACTGAAGCTTTCTTT.

V gene TRBV7-8 combines with J gene TRBJ1-1, with a tentative D call TRBD1 (6 bases). Trimming took off 6 bases at V and 0 bases at J, with 11 bases between the two ends. Germline CDR1 SGHVS, CDR2 FQNEAQ. The CDR3 length is 14 residues. The CDR3, as DNA: TGTGCCAGCAGTTTGGGACAATTGAACACTGAAGCTTTCTTT. This gives the protein CASSLGQLNTEAFF.

The chain combines TRBV6-5 with TRBJ2-3; 9 bases align to TRBD1. V was pared by 6 bases and J by 4 bases, with 8 bases of the junction left unmatched. The germline CDR1 and CDR2 sequences are MNHEY and SVGAGI. The CDR3 length is 15 residues. The CDR3 loop reads CASRGSRDRADTQYF. The CDR3 region has the DNA TGTGCCAGCAGAGGATCCCGGGACAGGGCAGATACGCAGTATTTT.

The rearrangement links TRBV5-1 to TRBJ2-2; unclear D gene. CDR1 and CDR2 (germline): SGHRS, YFSETQ. Trimming cost V 0 bases and J 4 bases, with 4 bases left between them. CDR3 length: 13 residues. The CDR3 DNA is TGCGCCAGCAGCTTGGCGGGCACCGGGGAGCTGTTTTTT. Translated, it gives CASSLAGTGELFF.

The J gene is TRBJ1-1, the V gene TRBV14, with D maybe TRBD1 (5 bases). CDR1 SGHDN and CDR2 FVKESK come from the germline V gene. The germline V and J ends were trimmed by 4 bases and 0 bases, with 18 bases remaining between them. The CDR3 runs 17 residues. The CDR3 sequence: CASSPIIGDSMNTEAFF. CDR3 sequence (DNA): TGTGCCAGCAGCCCCATCATAGGCGACAGCATGAACACTGAAGCTTTCTTT.

The CDR3: CASSLAGERPHEQFF. CDR3 DNA: TGTGCCAGCAGTTTAGCGGGAGAGAGGCCCCATGAGCAGTTCTTC. The chain joins TRBV27 to TRBJ2-1; the match to TRBD2 covers 7 bases. The germline CDR1 and CDR2 sequences are MNHEY and SMNVEV (reference sequence). Trimming at V came to 2 bases and at J to 8 bases, leaving 9 bases not matched to a gene. The CDR3 is 15 amino acids.

The chain links TRBV14 to TRBJ2-1; TRBD2 agrees at 12 bases. The CDR3 totals 16 residues. J gave up 5 bases and V 2 bases, and 4 bases lay outside the gene matches. Germline assignment: CDR1 SGHDN and CDR2 FVKESK. CDR3 protein: CASSQRLAGGNNEQFF. The CDR3 DNA is TGTGCCAGCAGCCAACGGCTAGCGGGAGGGAACAATGAGCAGTTCTTC.

The rearrangement links TRBV28 to TRBJ2-1, with D possibly matching TRBD2 (5 bases). The CDR3 covers 14 residues. Germline V gives CDR1 MDHEN, CDR2 SYDVKM. V was cut by 6 bases and J by 5 bases, with 14 bases left in between. This CDR3 is CASSQDSMDNEQFF. The CDR3 bases are TGTGCCAGCAGCCAGGACTCTATGGACAATGAGCAGTTCTTC.

This chain uses TRBV28 with TRBJ1-2, with TRBD1 matching 12 bases. The CDR3 extends over 17 amino acids. V gave up 5 bases and J gave up 4 bases; unmatched junction bases: 11. Germline CDR1 is MDHEN and CDR2 is SYDVKM. The CDR3 DNA follows: TGTGCCAGCAGTCCCGCGGGGACAGGGGGCGATTTCTATGGCTACACCTTC. Amino acid sequence: CASSPAGTGGDFYGYTF.

The chain combines TRBV10-1 with TRBJ2-7; 7 bases line up with TRBD1. J gave up 3 bases and V 5 bases, and 7 bases lay outside the gene matches. CDR3 size: 14 residues. Germline CDR1 reads WNHNN; CDR2 reads SYGVQD (reference sequence). The CDR3 DNA reads as TGCGCCAGCAGTCCTCACCGGGACAGCTACGAGCAGTACTTC. Protein: CASSPHRDSYEQYF.

The V call is TRBV2, the J call TRBJ2-4, with a tentative D call TRBD1 (6 bases). V gave up 6 bases and J gave up 0 bases, with 15 bases separating them. This CDR3 region has 16 residues. Germline V gene lookup returns CDR1 SNHLY and CDR2 FYNNEI. The CDR3 nucleotides read TGTGCCAGCAGCCCCACAGGGCTCCTAGCCAAAAACATTCAGTACTTC. Residues: CASSPTGLLAKNIQYF. Full variable domain (outside the CDR3, taken from reference TRBV2 and TRBJ2-4): EPEVTQTPSHQVTQMGQEVILRCVPISNHLYFYWYRQILGQKVEFLVSFYNNEISEKSEIFDDQFSVERPDGSNFTLKIRSTKLEDSAMYFCASSPTGLLAKNIQYFGAGTRLSVL.

V gene TRBV9 combines with J gene TRBJ2-5; maybe TRBD2 (6 bases). There are 15 residues in the CDR3. The V gene's germline CDR1 is SGDLS and CDR2 YYNGEE. V was trimmed by 3 bases and J by 1 base, leaving 13 bases between them. The CDR3 here is CASSAGLLRQETQYF. The DNA of the CDR3 is TGTGCCAGCAGCGCGGGACTTCTACGCCAAGAGACCCAGTACTTC.

V usage is TRBV29-1 and J usage is TRBJ2-7, with D possibly TRBD1 on 5 matching bases. Trimming pared 3 bases from V and 4 bases from J, leaving 13 bases between. Germline lookup yields CDR1 SQVTM and CDR2 ANQGSEA. The CDR3 totals 13 residues. CDR3 nucleotides: TGCAGCGTTGATGTTGGGCAGGGATACGAGCAGTACTTC. As protein: CSVDVGQGYEQYF.

The V gene is TRBV5-4, the J gene TRBJ2-7; a possible D gene is TRBD1 (6 bases). Germline V gives CDR1 SGHNT, CDR2 YYREEE (reference sequence). This CDR3 contains 13 residues. The ends were cut back, 2 bases at V and 2 bases at J, with 8 bases in the middle. This chain's CDR3 is CASSFRDTYEQYF. Here the CDR3 DNA reads TGTGCCAGCAGCTTCCGGGACACCTACGAGCAGTACTTC.

The chain combines TRBV18 with TRBJ2-6, with D tentatively TRBD1 (6 bases). CDR1 is KGHSH and CDR2 is LQKENI in the germline V gene. The CDR3 spans 16 residues. Trimming removed 5 bases at V and 3 bases at J, with 14 bases between. The CDR3 DNA sequence: TGTGCCAGCTCAGCCTTTAAGGGGGATGGGGCCAACGTCCTGACTTTC. Translating gives CASSAFKGDGANVLTF.

The chain employs TRBV7-9 and TRBJ2-7, with TRBD1 matching over 7 bases. CDR1 is SEHNR and CDR2 is FQNEAQ in the germline V gene (reference sequence). V shed 5 bases and J 2 bases; nucleotides not matched to a gene: 6. The CDR3 extends over 14 amino acids. CDR3 region: CASSRTGRAYEQYF. DNA for the CDR3: TGTGCCAGCAGCCGGACAGGACGGGCCTACGAGCAGTACTTC. The full variable domain, in which reference TRBV7-9 and TRBJ2-7 provide the parts outside the CDR3, is DTGVSQNPRHKITKRGQNVTFRCDPISEHNRLYWYRQTLGQGPEFLTYFQNEAQLEKSRLLSDRFSAERPKGSFSTLEIQRTEQGDSAMYLCASSRTGRAYEQYFGPGTRLTVT.

The chain links TRBV6-4 to TRBJ2-7; D is uncertain. V was pared by 7 bases and J by 1 base, with 11 bases between. The germline V gene has CDR1 MRHNA and CDR2 SNTAGT. The CDR3 extends over 13 amino acids. The CDR3 region is CASIRQASYEQYF. The DNA of the CDR3 is TGTGCCAGCATTCGGCAGGCGTCCTACGAGCAGTACTTC.

The chain employs TRBV28 and TRBJ1-5, with 8 nucleotides matching TRBD1. V lost 5 bases, J lost 3 bases, and 9 bases stayed unmatched. This CDR3 is built from 16 residues. Germline CDR1 and CDR2: MDHEN and SYDVKM. The CDR3 region is CASSESGTGFNQPQHF. The DNA for the CDR3 is TGTGCCAGCAGTGAGAGCGGGACAGGATTCAATCAGCCCCAGCATTTT.

V is TRBV19 and J is TRBJ1-2, with D perhaps matching TRBD1 (5 bases). The length of the CDR3 is 15 residues. Germline V lookup: CDR1 LNHDA, CDR2 SQIVND (reference sequence). The V end was cut by 6 bases, the J end by 6 bases, with 20 bases between. CDR3 nucleotides: TGTGCCAGTAGGCCTCTCCTGGAGGGGAAAAATGGCTACACCTTC. Translated, it gives CASRPLLEGKNGYTF. Full variable domain (remainder filled in from reference TRBV19 and TRBJ1-2): DGGITQSPKYLFRKEGQNVTLSCEQNLNHDAMYWYRQDPGQGLRLIYYSQIVNDFQKGDIAEGYSVSREKKESFPLTVTSAQKNPTAFYLCASRPLLEGKNGYTFGSGTRLTVV.

The genes are TRBV5-1 and TRBJ2-5, with TRBD2 as a possible D gene (5 bases). Per germline, CDR1 SGHRS and CDR2 YFSETQ. The CDR3 totals 13 residues. Trimming pared 2 bases from V and 9 bases from J, leaving 14 bases between. DNA for the CDR3: TGCGCCAGCAGCTTCTGGCCCGGGGAGCCCCAGTACTTC. Amino acids: CASSFWPGEPQYF.

This chain joins TRBV7-2 and TRBJ2-3, with D possibly TRBD2 on 5 matching bases. In germline, CDR1 is SGHTA, CDR2 FQGNSA. The V gene lost 5 bases and the J gene lost 5 bases, with 11 bases spanning the gap. The CDR3 totals 13 residues. The CDR3 DNA is TGTGCCAGCAGCCTCCAACGGGGAGATACGCAGTATTTT. This gives the protein CASSLQRGDTQYF.

This chain uses TRBV18 with TRBJ1-5, with 7 bases fitting TRBD1. With 4 bases clipped from V and 4 bases from J, the junction kept 10 bases outside the gene matches. The germline CDR1 and CDR2 sequences are KGHSH and LQKENI. The CDR3 runs 16 residues. The CDR3 reads CASSLQGGVGNQPQHF. The DNA of the CDR3 is TGTGCCAGCTCACTCCAGGGGGGTGTAGGAAATCAGCCCCAGCATTTT.

J is TRBJ2-2 and V is TRBV4-1; TRBD2 is a possible D gene (6 bases). V lost 0 bases and J 1 base, leaving 9 bases between the germline ends. Germline CDR1 MGHRA, CDR2 YSYEKL. CDR3 length equals 16 residues. CDR3 DNA: TGCGCCAGCAGCCAAGAAGGGACTTGGAACACCGGGGAGCTGTTTTTT. Its protein product is CASSQEGTWNTGELFF.

J is TRBJ2-7 and V is TRBV28; possible D gene TRBD1, 6 bases. There are 14 residues in the CDR3. Trimming stripped 6 bases from V and 3 bases from J, with 15 bases between. CDR1 is MDHEN and CDR2 is SYDVKM in the germline V gene. The CDR3 spells CASSSWTADYEQYF. As DNA, the CDR3 is TGTGCCAGCAGCTCCTGGACAGCGGACTACGAGCAGTACTTC.

J is TRBJ1-3 and V is TRBV13, with 10 bases matching TRBD1. Germline V gene data show CDR1 as PRHDT and CDR2 as FYEKMQ (reference sequence). V dropped 4 bases and J dropped 7; count of bases not matched to a gene: 10. The CDR3 covers 16 residues. The CDR3 DNA sequence: TGTGCCAGCAGCTCCAGACAGGGGGCCTTTCGGAACACCATATATTTT. Its translation: CASSSRQGAFRNTIYF.

About this clone: Other nucleotide sequences from this sample produce the same CDR3. The chain combines TRBV30 with TRBJ2-1, with 9 nucleotides matching TRBD2. V trimming: 7 bases; J trimming: 1 base; junction bases outside the gene matches: 2. There are 13 residues in the CDR3. Germline V gene sequence: CDR1 GTSNPN, CDR2 SVGIG (reference sequence). The CDR3 loop reads CAYLAGSYNEQFF. CDR3 DNA sequence: TGTGCCTACCTAGCGGGATCCTACAATGAGCAGTTCTTC.

V and J are TRBV18 and TRBJ2-2; TRBD2 matches at 14 bases. This CDR3 region has 17 residues. The germline V gene has CDR1 KGHSH and CDR2 LQKENI. With V trimmed by 3 bases and J by 6 bases, 6 bases remained unmatched. In nucleotides, the CDR3 is TGTGCCAGCTCACCGGGACTAGCGGGAGAAGGCGCCGGGGAGCTGTTTTTT. It encodes CASSPGLAGEGAGELFF.

The chain couples TRBV6-5 to TRBJ1-1, with D possibly matching TRBD1 (5 bases). The germline V gene has CDR1 MNHEY and CDR2 SVGAGI. CDR3 length: 11 residues. Between the trimmed V and J ends, which lost 6 bases and 3 bases, there was a span of 5 bases. The DNA of the CDR3 is TGTGCCAGCAGCAGGGACACTGAAGCTTTCTTT. Translation: CASSRDTEAFF.

The chain is built from TRBV6-4 and TRBJ1-6; maybe TRBD1 (5 bases). The V gene lost 3 bases and the J gene lost 7 bases, with 7 bases spanning the gap. Germline V gene data show CDR1 as MRHNA and CDR2 as SNTAGT. This CDR3 comprises 13 residues. CDR3 region: CASSEGANSPLHF. CDR3 in DNA: TGTGCCAGCAGTGAAGGGGCCAATTCACCCCTCCACTTT.

The chain uses TRBV7-2 and TRBJ2-5, with D perhaps matching TRBD2 (5 bases). The V end lost 5 bases, the J end lost 9 bases, and 22 bases lay between the germline ends. This CDR3 comprises 15 residues. The germline CDR1 and CDR2 sequences are SGHTA and FQGNSA. The DNA for the CDR3 is TGTGCCAGCAGCCCTCGGACCAGCGGAGGTTGGGCCCAGTACTTC. Its protein product is CASSPRTSGGWAQYF.